What follows are 13 T cell receptor beta chains derived from one specimen sequenced in a study of blood T cells in healthy people across ages. Together with a sample-barcoded 5' primer, a J-beta primer mix was included in a second PCR lasting about 7 to 11 cycles. MiXCR, run by TCRdb on the 5' RACE reads, gives a single entry per CDR3 protein. Of over 950,000 distinct CDR3 sequences listed, around two fifths are singletons. The specimen sequenced was blood. These receptors all stem from a man aged 18 to 29 in good health.

The genes are TRBV20-1 and TRBJ1-1, with TRBD1 matching 8 bases. V dropped 2 bases and J dropped 4; count of bases not matched to a gene: 3. CDR3 size: 13 residues. Looked up from germline, CDR1 is DFQATT and CDR2 is SNEGSKA (reference sequence). CDR3 nucleotides: TGCAGTGCTAGACAGGGGACAGGCACTGAAGCTTTCTTT. It encodes CSARQGTGTEAFF.

The CDR3: CASSQEPTNEKLFF. The CDR3 nucleotides read TGTGCCAGCAGCCAAGAACCGACTAATGAAAAACTGTTTTTT. The genes are TRBV3-1 and TRBJ1-4; D is uncertain. Trimming left V 0 bases short and J 2 bases short, with 4 bases between. The germline V gene has CDR1 LGHDT and CDR2 YNNKEL (reference sequence). The CDR3 consists of 14 residues.

This clonotype was seen more than once but under ten times. The chain has TRBV29-1 and TRBJ1-2; 9 nucleotides agree with TRBD1. The CDR3 sequence is 11 residues long. Germline CDR1 reads SQVTM; CDR2 reads ANQGSEA. V was clipped by 8 bases and J by 6 bases; unmatched bases: 4. The CDR3: CSRRTGDGYTF. The DNA for the CDR3 is TGCAGCCGCCGGACAGGGGATGGCTACACCTTC.

The chain employs TRBV6-6 and TRBJ2-5, with 12 bases matching TRBD1. The CDR3 has 15 amino acids. V was clipped by 6 bases and J by 5 bases; unmatched bases: 7. CDR1 and CDR2 from the germline V gene are MNHNY and SVGAGI (reference sequence). The chain's CDR3 is CASSPGQGAAETQYF. DNA of the CDR3: TGTGCCAGCAGCCCGGGACAGGGGGCCGCGGAGACCCAGTACTTC.

The chain carries TRBV6-2 or TRBV6-3 and TRBJ2-4; tentatively, D is TRBD1 (5 bases). Trimming left V 2 bases short and J 0 bases short, with 8 bases between. The CDR3 runs to 15 residues. Germline V gene data show CDR1 as MNHEY and CDR2 as SVGEGT. The CDR3 bases are TGTGCCAGCAGTTACGACAGTTTAGCCAAAAACATTCAGTACTTC. This gives the protein CASSYDSLAKNIQYF.

The sample holds a few counts of this clonotype. V and J are TRBV6-5 and TRBJ2-1, with a possible D match to TRBD1 (6 bases). The CDR3 spans 17 residues. CDR1 is MNHEY, CDR2 SVGAGI, per germline. Trimming removed 2 bases at V and 5 bases at J, with 19 bases between. The CDR3 reads CASSYTGRSPFNNEQFF. The CDR3 DNA reads TGTGCCAGCAGTTACACAGGGCGATCTCCTTTTAACAATGAGCAGTTCTTC.

This clonotype appeared a single time. A clone one base away is much larger, so this may be a read error. The genes are TRBV10-3 and TRBJ1-1; the D gene is possibly TRBD1 (6 bases). V was trimmed by 2 bases and J by 4 bases, leaving 14 bases between them. The germline V gene encodes CDR1 ENHRY and CDR2 SYGVKD. CDR3 length equals 15 residues. The CDR3, as DNA: TGTGCCATCAGTGAGGCTGGGGAGGGGGGCACTGAAGCTTTCTTT. Its protein product is CAISEAGEGGTEAFF.

CDR3 sequence reads: CASSPRVRETQYF. The CDR3 DNA follows: TGTGCCAGCAGCCCCAGGGTTCGTGAGACCCAGTACTTC. This chain joins TRBV7-2 and TRBJ2-7, with D possibly TRBD1 on 5 matching bases. The DNA end is a closer match to TRBJ2-5, so the J assignment may be wrong. The CDR3 runs 13 residues. CDR1 and CDR2 (germline): SGHTA, FQGNSA.

This chain uses TRBV7-9 with TRBJ2-7; D might be TRBD2 (6 bases). The CDR3 extends over 15 amino acids. Trimming shortened V by 6 bases and J by 0 bases, and 15 bases separated the two germline ends. From germline, CDR1 is SEHNR and CDR2 FQNEAQ (reference sequence). The CDR3 DNA is TGTGCCAGCAGTAACTCCGGGGAGGACTCCTACGAGCAGTACTTC. This encodes CASSNSGEDSYEQYF. The full variable domain, in which reference TRBV7-9 and TRBJ2-7 provide the parts outside the CDR3, is DTGVSQNPRHKITKRGQNVTFRCDPISEHNRLYWYRQTLGQGPEFLTYFQNEAQLEKSRLLSDRFSAERPKGSFSTLEIQRTEQGDSAMYLCASSNSGEDSYEQYFGPGTRLTVT.

This clonotype appeared once. A read error may produce the germline difference seen at one junction end. This sequence joins TRBV2 and TRBJ1-6, with no clear D. CDR3 length: 14 amino acids. In germline, CDR1 is SNHLY, CDR2 FYNNEI. CDR3 coding DNA: TGTGCCAGCAAGAGGGAGAACTATAATTCACTCCTCCACTTT. It specifies CASKRENYNSLLHF.

In the case of this clonotype: At one boundary the junction diverges from the germline segment, which might be a read error. The J gene is TRBJ2-1, the V gene TRBV12-3 or TRBV12-4, with D possibly called TRBD1 or TRBD2 (5 bases each). The CDR3 consists of 13 residues. The DNA for the CDR3 is TGCGCCAGCAGACGGGACGGAAGAGAGACCCAGTTCTTC. Protein sequence: CASRRDGRETQFF.

This clonotype was counted between two and nine times. The rearrangement uses TRBV20-1 and TRBJ2-1, with D perhaps TRBD1 (6 bases). This CDR3 has 14 residues. Germline CDR1 reads DFQATT; CDR2 reads SNEGSKA (reference sequence). The V end was cut by 5 bases, the J end by 10 bases, with 21 bases between. CDR3 DNA: TGCAGTGCTGGAAGACAGGCGCGAGATAGCGAGCAGTTCTTC. Its protein product is CSAGRQARDSEQFF.

At least ten counts were recorded for this clonotype. The chain couples TRBV20-1 to TRBJ2-3; D remains unclear. This CDR3 is 14 amino acids long. V was shortened by 4 bases and J by 0 bases, with 11 bases between the two germline ends. The germline V gene encodes CDR1 DFQATT and CDR2 SNEGSKA (reference sequence). The CDR3 DNA sequence: TGCAGTGCTACCCTCGAGGTTAGCACAGATACGCAGTATTTT. It codes for CSATLEVSTDTQYF.